These T cell receptor beta chains were read from a single sample in a study of T cells after yellow fever vaccination. TCRdb redid the calling of the 5' RACE reads with MiXCR, one entry per CDR3 protein. The sample includes under 400,000 distinct CDR3 sequences, approximately 12% of them seen just once. Sequencing was performed on CD4+ T cells sorted from PBMCs, taken 15 days after the yellow fever booster vaccination. The receptors were gathered from a man in his late teens or twenties who received the YFV17D yellow fever vaccine. CDR3s include the opening cysteine and the closing phenylalanine or tryptophan.

j_gene: TRBJ2-3
v_gene: TRBV7-2
CDR3aa: CASSLGLAGGATDTQYF

j_gene: TRBJ1-2
v_gene: TRBV18
CDR3aa: CASSPSGDGNYGYTF

j_gene: TRBJ2-3
v_gene: TRBV4-3
CDR3aa: CASSHVRGGRDTQYF

j_gene: TRBJ2-5
v_gene: TRBV5-1
CDR3aa: CASTRMRGGSETQYF

j_gene: TRBJ1-6
v_gene: TRBV27
CDR3aa: CASGEGSNSPLHF

j_gene: TRBJ2-3
v_gene: TRBV27
CDR3aa: CASKSGGAGYTQYF

j_gene: TRBJ2-5
v_gene: TRBV29-1
CDR3aa: CSVVSGETQYF

j_gene: TRBJ2-7
v_gene: TRBV7-2
CDR3aa: CASSFQGADYEQYF

j_gene: TRBJ1-5
v_gene: TRBV7-9
CDR3aa: CASSPGDQGDQPQHF

j_gene: TRBJ1-1
v_gene: TRBV28
CDR3aa: CASRPGQARGNTEAFF

j_gene: TRBJ2-1
v_gene: TRBV7-2
CDR3aa: CASSLTRGIYNEQFF

j_gene: TRBJ2-7
v_gene: TRBV9
CDR3aa: CASSVDADSSYEQYF

j_gene: TRBJ2-2
v_gene: TRBV7-9
CDR3aa: CASSSGPRNTGELFF

j_gene: TRBJ2-5
v_gene: TRBV7-2
CDR3aa: CASTLHAPGAGAQYF

j_gene: TRBJ1-1
v_gene: TRBV6-2/TRBV6-3
CDR3aa: CASSYWVPGRGVNTEAFF

j_gene: TRBJ2-7
v_gene: TRBV7-2
CDR3aa: CASSLAPGGLAGANYEQYF

j_gene: TRBJ1-1
v_gene: TRBV5-4
CDR3aa: CASSPGTGGGNTEAFF

j_gene: TRBJ1-4
v_gene: TRBV5-6
CDR3aa: CASSPTGFAEKLFF

j_gene: TRBJ1-1
v_gene: TRBV12-3/TRBV12-4
CDR3aa: CASRPQRGEAEAFF

j_gene: TRBJ1-1
v_gene: TRBV12-3/TRBV12-4
CDR3aa: CASSPGPREGAFF

j_gene: TRBJ2-2
v_gene: TRBV5-1
CDR3aa: CASRDGPGTAYTGELFF

j_gene: TRBJ2-5
v_gene: TRBV10-3
CDR3aa: CAISVSGTSGTQYF

j_gene: TRBJ2-3
v_gene: TRBV7-9
CDR3aa: CASSDQGTDTQYF

j_gene: TRBJ1-3
v_gene: TRBV7-9
CDR3aa: CASSPPRDDSGNTIYF

j_gene: TRBJ2-3
v_gene: TRBV5-6
CDR3aa: CASSLELAGGFTDTQYF

j_gene: TRBJ1-5
v_gene: TRBV4-1
CDR3aa: CASSHGRGIVQPQHF

j_gene: TRBJ1-2
v_gene: TRBV6-5
CDR3aa: CASSTTGTGEGPYTF

j_gene: TRBJ1-4
v_gene: TRBV28
CDR3aa: CASSLLGQGRSNEKLFF

j_gene: TRBJ1-1
v_gene: TRBV12-3/TRBV12-4
CDR3aa: CASSSGQTEAFF

j_gene: TRBJ2-5
v_gene: TRBV6-2/TRBV6-3
CDR3aa: CASSPREPETQYF

j_gene: TRBJ2-7
v_gene: TRBV4-2
CDR3aa: CASSQAGNRDSSEQYF

j_gene: TRBJ1-2
v_gene: TRBV5-6
CDR3aa: CASCFWTGVYGYTF

j_gene: TRBJ2-5
v_gene: TRBV7-9
CDR3aa: CASSRTSGGRETQYF

j_gene: TRBJ1-6
v_gene: TRBV2
CDR3aa: CASLSQGRSPLHF

j_gene: TRBJ1-1
v_gene: TRBV5-6
CDR3aa: CASSMEGRAEAFF

j_gene: TRBJ1-2
v_gene: TRBV6-1
CDR3aa: CASSVGFIHGYTF

j_gene: TRBJ1-2
v_gene: TRBV4-3
CDR3aa: CASSHAQVWGAYGYTF

j_gene: TRBJ1-5
v_gene: TRBV4-1
CDR3aa: CASSQRGGDSNQPQHF

j_gene: TRBJ2-1
v_gene: TRBV7-9
CDR3aa: CATPTGTQRPNEQFF

j_gene: TRBJ1-6
v_gene: TRBV7-2
CDR3aa: CASSPQGGGGTPLHF

j_gene: TRBJ2-5
v_gene: TRBV27
CDR3aa: CASSLWGAAAAETQYF

j_gene: TRBJ1-1
v_gene: TRBV19
CDR3aa: CASSGWNTEAFF

j_gene: TRBJ2-1
v_gene: TRBV18
CDR3aa: CASSPLAGGEGEQFF

j_gene: TRBJ1-1
v_gene: TRBV18
CDR3aa: CASSPPTRDVSTEAFF

j_gene: TRBJ2-3
v_gene: TRBV20-1
CDR3aa: CSATGGRSDTQYF

j_gene: TRBJ2-3
v_gene: TRBV12-3/TRBV12-4
CDR3aa: CASSRLAGAPQDTQYF

j_gene: TRBJ2-6
v_gene: TRBV24-1
CDR3aa: CATSGGAGANVLTF

j_gene: TRBJ2-6
v_gene: TRBV25-1
CDR3aa: CASSDSRSGANVLTF

j_gene: TRBJ2-5
v_gene: TRBV5-1
CDR3aa: CASSANGQGRETQYF

j_gene: TRBJ2-1
v_gene: TRBV10-2
CDR3aa: CASTLGAGQFF

j_gene: TRBJ2-1
v_gene: TRBV14
CDR3aa: CASSRLVGGYNEQFF

j_gene: TRBJ2-5
v_gene: TRBV12-3/TRBV12-4
CDR3aa: CASSNRHGPLKDQETQYF

j_gene: TRBJ1-1
v_gene: TRBV15
CDR3aa: CATSITGGTEAFF

j_gene: TRBJ2-5
v_gene: TRBV7-6
CDR3aa: CASSAQGARETQYF

j_gene: TRBJ2-1
v_gene: TRBV7-3
CDR3aa: CASSRRTGGHNEQFF

j_gene: TRBJ1-5
v_gene: TRBV6-1
CDR3aa: CASSGQSNQPQHF

j_gene: TRBJ2-3
v_gene: TRBV20-1
CDR3aa: CSARLLGTDTQYF

j_gene: TRBJ2-5
v_gene: TRBV20-1
CDR3aa: CSAGQTSRETQYF